These 10 T cell receptor beta chains came from one sample sequenced in a study of blood T cell repertoires in COVID-19. Clones were read by immunoSEQ multiplex PCR, and TCRdb kept only the in-frame ones, dropping some. The data contain roughly 68,000 clones, around 80% of them singletons. What was sequenced was peripheral blood. These receptors were taken from a human donor in a cohort sampled during active COVID-19.

The chain couples TRBV7-8 to TRBJ1-2; possible D gene TRBD1, 6 bases. Trimming shortened V by 4 bases and J by 8 bases, and 14 bases separated the two germline ends. The CDR3 has 13 residues. CDR1 SGHVS and CDR2 FQNEAQ come from the germline V gene. CDR3 sequence reads: CASSSTGTYGYTF. CDR3 nucleotides: TGTGCCAGCAGCTCTACCGGGACATACGGCTACACCTTC.

The rearrangement links TRBV15 to TRBJ2-1, with unresolved D. V shed 1 base and J shed 8 bases, with 15 bases lying between them. The length of the CDR3 is 15 residues. Germline V gene lookup returns CDR1 LNHNV and CDR2 YYDKDF (reference sequence). For the CDR3, the DNA is TGTGCCACCAGCAGAGGAGGAAGAAAATCGCATGAGCAGTTCTTC. Residues: CATSRGGRKSHEQFF.

The rearrangement joins TRBV5-1 to TRBJ2-2, with 7 bases lining up with TRBD1. With 2 bases clipped from V and 5 bases from J, the junction kept 6 bases outside the gene matches. There are 15 residues in the CDR3. Germline V gene lookup returns CDR1 SGHRS and CDR2 YFSETQ. CDR3 nucleotides: TGCGCCAGCAGCTTAGAGGGGGCGAGAACCGGGGAGCTGTTTTTT. Its protein is CASSLEGARTGELFF.

The chain carries TRBV7-2 and TRBJ2-1; TRBD2 matches 12 bases. V dropped 5 bases and J dropped 9; count of bases not matched to a gene: 14. The CDR3 extends over 17 amino acids. The germline CDR1 and CDR2 sequences are SGHTA and FQGNSA. The CDR3 region is CASSTHDRGLAGSEQFF. The DNA for the CDR3 is TGTGCCAGCAGCACACATGACAGAGGACTAGCGGGAAGTGAGCAGTTCTTC.

J is TRBJ2-1 and V is TRBV11-3; 7 bases are shared with TRBD2. Germline V gene data show CDR1 as SGHNT and CDR2 as YENEEA. The trim removed 0 bases at V and 8 bases at J, leaving 4 bases unmatched. This CDR3 spans 14 amino acids. The CDR3 coding sequence is TGTGCCAGCAGCTTAGAGGGGGGGGTGGATGAGCAGTTCTTC. Translating gives CASSLEGGVDEQFF.

The CDR3 region is CASSQDLGSLYEQYF. As DNA, the CDR3 is TGCGCCAGCAGCCAAGATCTGGGCTCTCTCTACGAGCAGTACTTC. The chain links TRBV4-3 to TRBJ2-7; no reliable D call. This CDR3 has 15 amino acids. V lost 0 bases, J lost 3 bases, and 12 bases lay in between. Per germline, CDR1 LGHNA and CDR2 YSLEER.

This clone has a single count. The chain employs TRBV13 and TRBJ2-7; 8 nucleotides align to TRBD1. CDR3 length: 17 residues. CDR1 and CDR2 from the germline V gene are PRHDT and FYEKMQ (reference sequence). The trim removed 4 bases at V and 3 bases at J, leaving 14 bases unmatched. The CDR3 region has the DNA TGTGCCAGCAGCTCGTTCGGAGACAGGGGAACCTACTACGAGCAGTACTTC. It encodes CASSSFGDRGTYYEQYF.

The V gene is TRBV28, the J gene TRBJ2-1; TRBD2 might be the D (6 bases). The CDR3 has 12 amino acids. CDR1 is MDHEN and CDR2 is SYDVKM in the germline V gene. Trimming shortened V by 11 bases and J by 8 bases, and 16 bases separated the two germline ends. The CDR3 DNA follows: TGTGCCCTTGGGAAGGGCGGGGATGAGCAGTTCTTC. As protein: CALGKGGDEQFF.

The chain has TRBV6-5 and TRBJ1-2; perhaps TRBD1 as D (5 bases). This CDR3 has 12 residues. Trimming pared 6 bases from V and 5 bases from J, leaving 10 bases between. Germline CDR1 is MNHEY and CDR2 is SVGAGI. This CDR3 is CASSSGGYGYTF. Written as DNA, the CDR3 is TGTGCCAGCAGCTCGGGGGGGTATGGCTACACCTTC.

This chain joins TRBV6-5 and TRBJ1-1; the D gene is possibly TRBD1 (6 bases). Trimming took 6 bases from V and 7 from J, leaving 15 bases between them. The CDR3 covers 13 residues. CDR1 is MNHEY, CDR2 SVGAGI, per germline. The CDR3, as DNA: TGTGCCAGCAGGCCGCACAGGGATGGTGAAGCTTTCTTT. As protein: CASRPHRDGEAFF.